Listed below are T cell receptor beta chains from one sample, sequenced in a study of quantifying T cell responses using KT2 cells. Each CDR3 protein gets one entry after TCRdb re-called the UMI-ligation and nested PCR reads with MiXCR. Of approximately 41,000 distinct CDR3 sequences in the sample, about 18% are singletons; the top ten hold approximately 45%. The sequencing sample was made of PBMCs spiked with cells of the T cell clone KT2. All receptors derive from a human donor. The CDR3 runs from the conserved cysteine through the conserved F or W. Fields, in order: CDR3 length, V gene, J gene, CDR3 protein.

>13|TRBV7-8|TRBJ2-7
CASSYSWLAGSSF
>15|TRBV5-6|TRBJ1-3
CASSLVGLEWDTIYF
>14|TRBV18|TRBJ1-1
CASSPLGQNTEAFF
>15|TRBV9|TRBJ2-7
CASSGGFDQTYEQYF
>16|TRBV7-3|TRBJ1-2
CASSLRQGVQDYGYTF
>13|TRBV6-5|TRBJ2-1
CASIMCHYNEQFF
>12|TRBV3-1|TRBJ2-1
CASSPWGNEQFF
>15|TRBV6-6|TRBJ2-1
CASSSGLAGKGEQFF
>14|TRBV6-5|TRBJ2-7
CASSLGGRGYEQYF
>15|TRBV5-1|TRBJ2-6
CASSLDRSGANVLTF
>12|TRBV2|TRBJ2-5
CASQGKPETQYF
>13|TRBV10-2|TRBJ1-5
CASSEYLNQPQHF
>16|TRBV20-1|TRBJ2-1
CSARDEQGPSYNEQFF
>15|TRBV6-2/TRBV6-3|TRBJ2-1
CASSPTSGDYNEQFF
>14|TRBV27|TRBJ2-7
CASSLFAGEDEQYF
>15|TRBV7-9|TRBJ2-1
CASSYPGQAWNEQFF
>14|TRBV3-1|TRBJ2-3
CASSQDWSTDTQYF
>15|TRBV5-1|TRBJ1-2
CASSLVAAEGHGYTF
>16|TRBV19|TRBJ1-5
CASTSFGTGSNQPQHF
>16|TRBV24-1|TRBJ2-1
CATSDRRAGGLHEQFF